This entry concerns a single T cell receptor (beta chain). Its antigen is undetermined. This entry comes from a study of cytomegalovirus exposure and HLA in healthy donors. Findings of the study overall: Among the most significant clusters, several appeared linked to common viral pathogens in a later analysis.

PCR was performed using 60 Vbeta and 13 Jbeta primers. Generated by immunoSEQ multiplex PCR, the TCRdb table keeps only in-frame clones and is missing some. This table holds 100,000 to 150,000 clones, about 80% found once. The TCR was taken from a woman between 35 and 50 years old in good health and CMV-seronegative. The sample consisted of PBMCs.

The CDR3 coding sequence is TGTGCCAGCAGCTTCGCGGGCCAAGAGACCCAGTACTTC. It yields the protein CASSFAGQETQYF. The chain joins TRBV7-6 to TRBJ2-5; possible D gene TRBD2, 5 bases. This CDR3 spans 13 amino acids. V dropped 3 bases and J dropped 1 base, with 6 bases sitting between them. Germline V lookup: CDR1 SGHVS, CDR2 FNYEAQ.